Each of the 6 T cell receptor beta chains below was sequenced from the same sample in a study of chemoradiotherapy in HPV16-positive cancers. Generated by immunoSEQ multiplex PCR, the TCRdb table keeps only in-frame clones and is missing some. The data hold 7,300 or so clones, with about 79% observed a single time. Here the sequenced sample was blood, taken from a patient who underwent chemoradiotherapy. The origin of the receptors is a human donor with HPV-associated anogenital cancer.

V gene TRBV10-1 combines with J gene TRBJ1-2, with D possibly TRBD1 on 5 matching bases. Germline CDR1 is WNHNN and CDR2 is SYGVQD (reference sequence). The CDR3 is 13 residues long. Trimming cost V 2 bases and J 2 bases, with 6 bases left between them. The CDR3 nucleotides are TGCGCCAGCAGTGAGGGGGCCAACTATGGCTACACCTTC. Amino acids: CASSEGANYGYTF.

The chain carries TRBV5-1 and TRBJ2-2; 7 bases match TRBD1. Germline V CDR1 and CDR2: SGHRS, YFSETQ. The CDR3 extends over 15 amino acids. J gave up 8 bases and V 2 bases, and 9 bases lay outside the gene matches. The CDR3 loop is CASSFRDSNRGELFF. CDR3 nucleotides: TGCGCCAGCAGCTTCCGGGACAGTAACAGGGGGGAGCTGTTTTTT.

The chain carries TRBV7-9 and TRBJ1-6, with D uncertain. Germline loops: CDR1 SEHNR, CDR2 FQNEAQ (reference sequence). The CDR3 runs 13 residues. Trimming removed 1 base from V and 7 bases from J, with 5 bases in between. The CDR3 DNA is TGTGCCAGCAGCTTAGAAGGGAATTCACCCCTCCACTTT. Translated, it gives CASSLEGNSPLHF.

This sequence joins TRBV2 and TRBJ2-1, with D possibly matching TRBD2 (7 bases). Looked up from germline, CDR1 is SNHLY and CDR2 is FYNNEI. Deletions cut 6 bases from V and 5 bases from J, with 20 bases between. The CDR3 runs 16 residues. For the CDR3, the DNA is TGTGCCAGCAGCGGAATGGGGGGGCTAAAGAACAATGAGCAGTTCTTC. It codes for CASSGMGGLKNNEQFF.

This chain connects TRBV27 to TRBJ2-7, with D possibly TRBD1 on 6 matching bases. Germline CDR1 reads MNHEY; CDR2 reads SMNVEV (reference sequence). The CDR3 contains 14 residues. The V and J ends lost 8 bases and 5 bases respectively, with 19 bases between them. CDR3 coding DNA: TGTGCCAGCCAGTTGGGGGACAAGTCCCACGAGCAGTACTTC. It specifies CASQLGDKSHEQYF.

The V call is TRBV11-2, the J call TRBJ2-7, with D perhaps TRBD2 (6 bases). The CDR3 contains 17 residues. The germline V gene has CDR1 SGHAT and CDR2 FQNNGV. The V gene lost 3 bases and the J gene lost 2 bases, with 20 bases spanning the gap. The CDR3 DNA is TGTGCCAGCAGCTTGTTTCATGGGGGGACTGGGGCCTACGAGCAGTACTTC. It encodes CASSLFHGGTGAYEQYF.